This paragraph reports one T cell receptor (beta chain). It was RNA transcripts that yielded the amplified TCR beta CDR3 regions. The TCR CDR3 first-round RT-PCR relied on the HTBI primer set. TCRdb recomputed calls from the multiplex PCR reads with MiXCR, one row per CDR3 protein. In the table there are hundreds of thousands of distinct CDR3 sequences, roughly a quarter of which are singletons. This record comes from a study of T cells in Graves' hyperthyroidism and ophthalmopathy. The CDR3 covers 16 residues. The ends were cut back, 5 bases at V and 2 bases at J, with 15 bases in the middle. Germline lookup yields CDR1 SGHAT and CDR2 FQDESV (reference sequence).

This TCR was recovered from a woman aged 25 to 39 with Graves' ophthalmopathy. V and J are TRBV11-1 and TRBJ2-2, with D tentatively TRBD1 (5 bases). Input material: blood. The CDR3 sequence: CASSPPGLANTGELFF. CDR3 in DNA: TGTGCCAGCAGCCCCCCAGGGTTGGCAAACACCGGGGAGCTGTTTTTT.